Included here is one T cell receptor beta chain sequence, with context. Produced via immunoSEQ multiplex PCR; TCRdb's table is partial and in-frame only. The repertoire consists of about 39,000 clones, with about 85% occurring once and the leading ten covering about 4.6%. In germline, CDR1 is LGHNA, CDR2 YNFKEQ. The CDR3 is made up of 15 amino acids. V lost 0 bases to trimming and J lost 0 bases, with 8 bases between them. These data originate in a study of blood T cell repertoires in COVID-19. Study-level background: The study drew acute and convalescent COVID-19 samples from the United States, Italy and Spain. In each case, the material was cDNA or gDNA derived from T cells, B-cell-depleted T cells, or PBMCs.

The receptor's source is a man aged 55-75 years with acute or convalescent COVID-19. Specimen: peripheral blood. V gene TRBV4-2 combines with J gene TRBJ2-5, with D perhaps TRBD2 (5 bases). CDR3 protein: CASSQDSGNQETQYF. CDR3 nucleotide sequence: TGTGCCAGCAGCCAAGACTCCGGGAACCAAGAGACCCAGTACTTC.